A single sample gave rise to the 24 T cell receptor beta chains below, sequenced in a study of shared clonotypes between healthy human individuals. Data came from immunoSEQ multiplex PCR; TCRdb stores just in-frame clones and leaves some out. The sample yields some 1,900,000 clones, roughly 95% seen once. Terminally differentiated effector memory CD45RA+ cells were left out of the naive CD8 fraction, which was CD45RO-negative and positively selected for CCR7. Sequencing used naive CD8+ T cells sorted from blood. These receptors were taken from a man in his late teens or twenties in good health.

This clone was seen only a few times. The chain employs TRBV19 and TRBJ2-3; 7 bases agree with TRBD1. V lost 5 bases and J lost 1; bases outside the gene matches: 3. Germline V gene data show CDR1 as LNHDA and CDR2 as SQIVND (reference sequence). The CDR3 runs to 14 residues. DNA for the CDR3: TGTGCCAGTAGTCCCGGGACAGGCACAGATACGCAGTATTTT. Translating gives CASSPGTGTDTQYF.

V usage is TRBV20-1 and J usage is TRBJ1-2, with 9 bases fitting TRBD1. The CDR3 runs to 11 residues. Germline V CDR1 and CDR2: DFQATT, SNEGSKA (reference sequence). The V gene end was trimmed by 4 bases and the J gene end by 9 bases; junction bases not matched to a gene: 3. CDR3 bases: TGCAGTGCTACCGGGACAGGGAGCTACACCTTC. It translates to CSATGTGSYTF.

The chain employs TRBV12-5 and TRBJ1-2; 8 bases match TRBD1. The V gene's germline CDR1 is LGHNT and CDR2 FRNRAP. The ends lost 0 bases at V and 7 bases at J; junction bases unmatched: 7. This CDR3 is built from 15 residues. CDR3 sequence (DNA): TGTGCTAGTGGTTTGGTACAGGGGGGCCGCAGTGGCTACACCTTC. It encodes CASGLVQGGRSGYTF.

CDR3 protein: CASSIDRGQLGYTF. The CDR3 DNA sequence: TGTGCCAGCAGTATCGACAGGGGCCAACTTGGCTACACCTTC. The chain carries TRBV9 and TRBJ1-2; 8 bases line up with TRBD1. CDR1 and CDR2 from the germline V gene are SGDLS and YYNGEE. CDR3 size: 14 residues. After removal of 5 bases from V and 7 bases from J, the junction contained 10 bases not matched to a gene.

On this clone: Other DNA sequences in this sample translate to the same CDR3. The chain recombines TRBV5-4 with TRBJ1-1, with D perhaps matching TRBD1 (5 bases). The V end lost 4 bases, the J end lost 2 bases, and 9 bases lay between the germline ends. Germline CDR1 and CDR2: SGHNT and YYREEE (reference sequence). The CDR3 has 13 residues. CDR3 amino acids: CASSTGLNTEAFF. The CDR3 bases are TGTGCCAGCAGCACAGGACTAAACACTGAAGCTTTCTTT.

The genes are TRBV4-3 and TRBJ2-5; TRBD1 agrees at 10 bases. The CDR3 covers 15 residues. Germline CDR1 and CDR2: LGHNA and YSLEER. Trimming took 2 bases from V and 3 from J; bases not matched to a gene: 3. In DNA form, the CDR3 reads TGCGCCAGCAGCCAACGGACAGGGGGAGAAGAGACCCAGTACTTC. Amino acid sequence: CASSQRTGGEETQYF.

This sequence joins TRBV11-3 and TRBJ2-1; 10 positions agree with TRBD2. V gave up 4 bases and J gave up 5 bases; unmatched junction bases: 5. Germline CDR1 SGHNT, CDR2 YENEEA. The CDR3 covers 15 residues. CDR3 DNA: TGTGCCAGCAGCTCCGGGACTAGCGACGACAATGAGCAGTTCTTC. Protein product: CASSSGTSDDNEQFF.

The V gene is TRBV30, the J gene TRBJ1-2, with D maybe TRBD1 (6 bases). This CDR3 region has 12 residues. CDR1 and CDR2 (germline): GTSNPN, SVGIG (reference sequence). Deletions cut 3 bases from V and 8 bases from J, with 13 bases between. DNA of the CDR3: TGTGCCTGGAGGCGGGGGGCGACCGGCTACACCTTC. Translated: CAWRRGATGYTF.

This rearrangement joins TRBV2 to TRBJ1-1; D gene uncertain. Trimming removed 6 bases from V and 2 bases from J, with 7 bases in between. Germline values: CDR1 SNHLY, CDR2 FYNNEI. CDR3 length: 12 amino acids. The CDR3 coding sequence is TGTGCCAGCAGAGATTATAACACTGAAGCTTTCTTT. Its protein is CASRDYNTEAFF. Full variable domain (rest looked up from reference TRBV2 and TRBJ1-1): EPEVTQTPSHQVTQMGQEVILRCVPISNHLYFYWYRQILGQKVEFLVSFYNNEISEKSEIFDDQFSVERPDGSNFTLKIRSTKLEDSAMYFCASRDYNTEAFFGQGTRLTVV.

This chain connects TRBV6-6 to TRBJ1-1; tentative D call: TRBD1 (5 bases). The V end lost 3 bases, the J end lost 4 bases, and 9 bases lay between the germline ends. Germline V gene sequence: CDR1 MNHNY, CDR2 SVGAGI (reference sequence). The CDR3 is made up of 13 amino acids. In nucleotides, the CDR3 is TGTGCCAGCAGTTATCCGACAGTCACTGAAGCTTTCTTT. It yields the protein CASSYPTVTEAFF.

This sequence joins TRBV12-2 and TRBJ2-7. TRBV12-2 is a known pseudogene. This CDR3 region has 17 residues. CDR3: CASRLVSGRASSYEQYF. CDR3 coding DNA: TGTGCAAGTCGCTTAGTAAGTGGCCGGGCTAGCTCCTACGAGCAGTACTTC.

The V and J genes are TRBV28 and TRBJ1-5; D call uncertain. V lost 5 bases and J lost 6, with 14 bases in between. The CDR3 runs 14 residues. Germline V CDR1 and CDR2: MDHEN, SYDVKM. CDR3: CASSLNLLGQPQHF. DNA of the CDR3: TGTGCCAGCAGTCTAAACTTATTAGGTCAGCCCCAGCATTTT.

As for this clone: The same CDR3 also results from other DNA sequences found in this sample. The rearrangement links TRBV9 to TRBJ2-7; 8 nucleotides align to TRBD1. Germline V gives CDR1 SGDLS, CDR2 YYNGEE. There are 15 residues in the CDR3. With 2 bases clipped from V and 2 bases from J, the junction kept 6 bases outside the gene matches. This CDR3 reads CASSVGTGPAYEQYF. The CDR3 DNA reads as TGTGCCAGCAGCGTTGGGACAGGCCCAGCCTACGAGCAGTACTTC.

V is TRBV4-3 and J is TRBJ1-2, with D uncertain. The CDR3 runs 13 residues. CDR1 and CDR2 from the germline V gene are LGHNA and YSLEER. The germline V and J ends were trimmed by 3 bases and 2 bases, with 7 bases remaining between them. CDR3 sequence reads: CASSQWENYGYTF. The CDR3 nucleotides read TGCGCCAGCAGCCAGTGGGAAAACTATGGCTACACCTTC.

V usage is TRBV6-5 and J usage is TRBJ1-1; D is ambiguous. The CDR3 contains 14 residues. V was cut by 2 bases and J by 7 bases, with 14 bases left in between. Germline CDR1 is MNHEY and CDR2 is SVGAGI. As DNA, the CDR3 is TGTGCCAGCAGTTACGGGTTACCGGGCAGTGAAGCTTTCTTT. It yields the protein CASSYGLPGSEAFF.

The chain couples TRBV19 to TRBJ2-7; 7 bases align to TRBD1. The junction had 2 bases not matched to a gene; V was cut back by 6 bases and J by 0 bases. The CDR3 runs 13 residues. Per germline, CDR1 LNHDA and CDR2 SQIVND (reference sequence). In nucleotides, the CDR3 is TGTGCCAGTAGCGGGACAGTCTCCTACGAGCAGTACTTC. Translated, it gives CASSGTVSYEQYF.

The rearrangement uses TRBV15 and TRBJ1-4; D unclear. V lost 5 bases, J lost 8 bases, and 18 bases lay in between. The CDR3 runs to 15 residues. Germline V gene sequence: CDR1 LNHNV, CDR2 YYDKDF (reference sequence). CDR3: CATSSEGLTGEKLFF. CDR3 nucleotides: TGTGCCACCAGCTCGGAGGGCTTAACCGGCGAAAAACTGTTTTTT.

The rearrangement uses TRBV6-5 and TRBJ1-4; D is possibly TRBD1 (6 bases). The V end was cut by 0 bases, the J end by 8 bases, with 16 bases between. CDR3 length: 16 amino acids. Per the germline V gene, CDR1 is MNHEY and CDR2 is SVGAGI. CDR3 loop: CASSYSGAAAGEKLFF. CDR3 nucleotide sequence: TGTGCCAGCAGTTACTCGGGGGCGGCCGCTGGGGAAAAACTGTTTTTT.

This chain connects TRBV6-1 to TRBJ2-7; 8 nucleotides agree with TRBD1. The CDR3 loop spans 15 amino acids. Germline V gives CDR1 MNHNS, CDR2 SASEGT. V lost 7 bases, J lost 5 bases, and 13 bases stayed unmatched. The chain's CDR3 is CASNAGQGSLDEQYF. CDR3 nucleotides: TGTGCCAGCAACGCAGGACAGGGTTCTCTCGACGAGCAGTACTTC.

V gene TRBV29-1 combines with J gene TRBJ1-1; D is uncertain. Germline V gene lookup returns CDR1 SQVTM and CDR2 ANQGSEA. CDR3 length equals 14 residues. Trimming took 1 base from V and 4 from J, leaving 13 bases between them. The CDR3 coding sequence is TGCAGCGTTGAAGGGGGTAGCTCTAGCACTGAAGCTTTCTTT. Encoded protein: CSVEGGSSSTEAFF. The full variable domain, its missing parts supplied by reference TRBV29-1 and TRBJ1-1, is SAVISQKPSRDICQRGTSLTIQCQVDSQVTMMFWYRQQPGQSLTLIATANQGSEATYESGFVIDKFPISRPNLTFSTLTVSNMSPEDSSIYLCSVEGGSSSTEAFFGQGTRLTVV.

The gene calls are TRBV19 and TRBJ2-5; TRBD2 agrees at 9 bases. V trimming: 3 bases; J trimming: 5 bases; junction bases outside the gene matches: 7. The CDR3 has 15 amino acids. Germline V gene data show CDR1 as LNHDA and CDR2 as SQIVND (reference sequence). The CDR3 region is CASSILIAGVETQYF. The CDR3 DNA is TGTGCCAGTAGTATTCTTATAGCGGGAGTGGAGACCCAGTACTTC.

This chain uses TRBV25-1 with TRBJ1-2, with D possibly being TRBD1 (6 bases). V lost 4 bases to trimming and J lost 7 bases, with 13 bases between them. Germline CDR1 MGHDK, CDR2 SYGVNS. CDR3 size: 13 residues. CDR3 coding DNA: TGTGCCAGCAGTGTTAAGAAGGGGGGTGGCTACACCTTC. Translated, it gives CASSVKKGGGYTF.

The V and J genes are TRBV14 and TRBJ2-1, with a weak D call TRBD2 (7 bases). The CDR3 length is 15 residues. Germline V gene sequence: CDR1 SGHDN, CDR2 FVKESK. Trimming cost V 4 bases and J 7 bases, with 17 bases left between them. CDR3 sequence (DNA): TGTGCCAGCAGCCGGGGGGGCCCGTTGGATAATGAGCAGTTCTTC. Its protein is CASSRGGPLDNEQFF.

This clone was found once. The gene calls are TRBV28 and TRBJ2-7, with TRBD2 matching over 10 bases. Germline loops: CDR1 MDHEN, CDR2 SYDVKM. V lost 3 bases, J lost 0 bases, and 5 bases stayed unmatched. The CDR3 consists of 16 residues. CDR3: CASSFSTSGDSYEQYF. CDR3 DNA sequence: TGTGCCAGCAGTTTTTCCACTAGCGGGGACTCCTACGAGCAGTACTTC.